These 27 T cell receptor beta chains share one sample of origin, sequenced in a study of T cell responses to AZD1222 COVID-19 vaccine. TCRdb's table, derived via immunoSEQ multiplex PCR, lists solely in-frame clones and lacks some. The data show just over 80,000 clones, about 90% seen once. This specimen consisted of peripheral blood, obtained on day 0 of AZD1222 vaccination. The source of these receptors is an adult in good health.

This clone was seen only once. This chain uses TRBV30 with TRBJ2-7, with 8 bases that match TRBD2. V lost 2 bases, J lost 2 bases, and 2 bases stayed unmatched. The CDR3 spans 13 residues. Germline loops: CDR1 GTSNPN, CDR2 SVGIG (reference sequence). CDR3 amino acids: CAWSPGGTYEQYF. CDR3 sequence (DNA): TGTGCCTGGAGTCCGGGGGGGACCTACGAGCAGTACTTC.

This chain links TRBV27 with TRBJ1-1; weak D call: TRBD1 (6 bases). With 6 bases removed from V and 1 base from J, the gap between germline ends came to 12 bases. The germline gives CDR1 MNHEY, CDR2 SMNVEV (reference sequence). The CDR3 totals 14 residues. This chain's CDR3 is CASRRGRENTEAFF. The CDR3 nucleotides read TGTGCCAGCAGACGGGGGCGGGAGAACACTGAAGCTTTCTTT.

The chain has TRBV24-1 and TRBJ1-2, with D tentatively TRBD1 (6 bases). V lost 4 bases, J lost 8 bases, and 16 bases lay in between. This CDR3 spans 14 amino acids. The germline V gene encodes CDR1 KGHDR and CDR2 SFDVKD. Here the CDR3 reads CATSDHRAPGGYTF. DNA for the CDR3: TGTGCCACCAGTGACCACAGGGCGCCGGGGGGCTACACCTTC.

V is TRBV6-5 and J is TRBJ2-3; 11 bases fit TRBD2. The CDR3 totals 14 residues. V was pared by 6 bases and J by 7 bases, with 6 bases of the junction left unmatched. Germline CDR1 is MNHEY and CDR2 is SVGAGI. The CDR3 spells CASRRLAGGNTQYF. The CDR3 DNA reads TGTGCCAGCAGACGTCTAGCGGGGGGCAATACGCAGTATTTT.

V gene TRBV7-9 combines with J gene TRBJ1-5; D gene uncertain. Per the germline V gene, CDR1 is SEHNR and CDR2 is FQNEAQ (reference sequence). Trimming left V 5 bases short and J 0 bases short, with 8 bases between. The CDR3 covers 14 residues. The chain's CDR3 is CASSQSHSNQPQHF. In nucleotides, the CDR3 is TGTGCCAGCAGCCAAAGCCATAGCAATCAGCCCCAGCATTTT.

The J gene is TRBJ1-2, the V gene TRBV30, with 8 bases fitting TRBD1. V lost 7 bases, J lost 2 bases, and 9 bases stayed unmatched. Germline V lookup: CDR1 GTSNPN, CDR2 SVGIG (reference sequence). The CDR3 has 14 amino acids. The DNA of the CDR3 is TGTGCCTACCACCGGGACAGGCCCAACTATGGCTACACCTTC. It translates to CAYHRDRPNYGYTF.

V and J are TRBV6-5 and TRBJ2-5; TRBD2 aligns across 8 bases. The germline gives CDR1 MNHEY, CDR2 SVGAGI. The CDR3 runs 14 residues. The V segment lost 7 bases and the J segment 1 base; nucleotides outside the gene matches: 5. The CDR3 spells CASTSAGGQETQYF. CDR3 DNA sequence: TGTGCCAGCACCAGTGCGGGAGGCCAAGAGACCCAGTACTTC.

The chain combines TRBV7-9 with TRBJ1-2; a weak D match, TRBD1 (6 bases). Germline CDR1 reads SEHNR; CDR2 reads FQNEAQ (reference sequence). V was shortened by 6 bases and J by 4 bases, with 18 bases between the two germline ends. This CDR3 has 15 residues. Here the CDR3 DNA reads TGTGCCAGCAGGGATCCACCCTGGACAGCCTATGGCTACACCTTC. Its translation: CASRDPPWTAYGYTF.

The chain carries TRBV12-3 or TRBV12-4 and TRBJ1-1; TRBD1 matches 7 bases. Trimming cost V 3 bases and J 10 bases; bases outside gene matches: 8. The CDR3 totals 13 residues. CDR3 loop: CASSLAGGGLAFF. DNA for the CDR3: TGTGCCAGCAGTTTGGCAGGGGGAGGCTTAGCTTTCTTT.

The chain recombines TRBV7-8 with TRBJ1-2; 8 bases map to TRBD1. This CDR3 region has 14 residues. The junction had 5 bases not matched to a gene; V was cut back by 3 bases and J by 5 bases. Germline CDR1 SGHVS, CDR2 FQNEAQ. The CDR3 DNA is TGTGCCAGCAGCTTTCAAAGGACAGGGTATGGCTACACCTTC. Translated: CASSFQRTGYGYTF.

V and J are TRBV24-1 and TRBJ2-2; 8 positions agree with TRBD2. With 9 bases clipped from V and 5 bases from J, the junction kept 4 bases outside the gene matches. The CDR3 runs 13 residues. Germline V lookup: CDR1 KGHDR, CDR2 SFDVKD. The CDR3 reads CATSSGWTGELFF. In DNA form, the CDR3 reads TGTGCCACCTCTAGCGGGTGGACCGGGGAGCTGTTTTTT.

The CDR3 sequence: CASSQRTGLHGELFF. Here the CDR3 DNA reads TGTGCCAGCAGCCAAAGGACAGGGTTGCACGGGGAGCTGTTTTTT. The rearrangement links TRBV3-1 (or the pseudogene TRBV3-2) to TRBJ2-2, with 8 bases lining up with TRBD1. Germline V gene data show CDR1 as LGHDT and CDR2 as YNNKEL (reference sequence). J was trimmed by 7 bases and V by 2 bases; bases with no gene match: 6. The CDR3 sequence is 15 residues long.

Written as DNA, the CDR3 is TGTGCCAGCAGTTTTGGAGGGGTAGCTTTCTTT. It codes for CASSFGGVAFF. The chain has TRBV12-3 or TRBV12-4 and TRBJ1-1; D perhaps matches TRBD1 (5 bases). The CDR3 runs 11 residues. Trimming removed 3 bases at V and 10 bases at J, with 9 bases between.

In nucleotides, the CDR3 is TGTGCCAGCAGTGTTAGAGGGGGGACAGCTTATGGCTACACCTTC. Translated, it gives CASSVRGGTAYGYTF. The chain carries TRBV28 and TRBJ1-2; 7 bases map to TRBD1. Losses at the gene ends were 5 bases for V and 5 bases for J; bases not matched to a gene: 11. Germline V gene lookup returns CDR1 MDHEN and CDR2 SYDVKM. This CDR3 is 15 amino acids long.

V is TRBV5-8 and J is TRBJ1-1; 7 bases match TRBD1. CDR1 is SGHTS, CDR2 YDEGEE, per germline. V trimming: 4 bases; J trimming: 2 bases; junction bases outside the gene matches: 11. The CDR3 length is 16 residues. CDR3 loop: CASSLRSHRGNTEAFF. In DNA form, the CDR3 reads TGTGCCAGCAGCCTGAGAAGCCACAGGGGTAACACTGAAGCTTTCTTT.

This sequence joins TRBV7-9 and TRBJ2-3; D perhaps matches TRBD2 (5 bases). This CDR3 is built from 14 residues. V shed 4 bases and J shed 2 bases, with 10 bases lying between them. CDR1 and CDR2 from the germline V gene are SEHNR and FQNEAQ (reference sequence). The CDR3 loop is CASSWAGSTDTQYF. CDR3 nucleotide sequence: TGTGCCAGCAGCTGGGCGGGTTCCACAGATACGCAGTATTTT.

This chain connects TRBV9 to TRBJ2-7; D may match TRBD1 or TRBD2 (6 bases each). CDR1 is SGDLS, CDR2 YYNGEE, per germline. V was shortened by 4 bases and J by 4 bases, with 15 bases between the two germline ends. The CDR3 covers 14 residues. CDR3 bases: TGTGCCAGCAGCCCCCGTAGGGGGGCATACGAGCAGTACTTC. It is translated as CASSPRRGAYEQYF.

This sequence joins TRBV6-6 and TRBJ1-5; D gene unclear. The CDR3 has 14 residues. The V and J ends lost 4 bases and 3 bases respectively, with 10 bases between them. CDR1 MNHNY and CDR2 SVGAGI come from the germline V gene (reference sequence). CDR3 nucleotide sequence: TGTGCCAGCAGTTTTTCGGGCACCAATCAGCCCCAGCATTTT. This gives the protein CASSFSGTNQPQHF.

The chain combines TRBV3-1 (or the pseudogene TRBV3-2) with TRBJ1-1, with D hard to call. V lost 5 bases, J lost 6 bases, and 10 bases lay in between. Germline lookup yields CDR1 LGHDT and CDR2 YNNKEL (reference sequence). The CDR3 runs to 12 residues. CDR3 nucleotides: TGTGCCAGCAGCAGATGGGGTGCTGAAGCTTTCTTT. Protein sequence: CASSRWGAEAFF.

The chain has TRBV6-5 and TRBJ1-6; D ambiguous. This CDR3 contains 15 residues. Trimming removed 2 bases at V and 5 bases at J, with 10 bases between. Germline CDR1 and CDR2: MNHEY and SVGAGI. The CDR3 protein is CASSYAANDNSPLHF. CDR3 DNA sequence: TGTGCCAGCAGTTACGCGGCAAACGATAATTCACCCCTCCACTTT.

The chain carries TRBV11-2 and TRBJ1-5, with 8 nucleotides matching TRBD1. The V gene's germline CDR1 is SGHAT and CDR2 FQNNGV. Losses at the gene ends were 5 bases for V and 6 bases for J; bases not matched to a gene: 9. The CDR3 totals 15 residues. Here the CDR3 reads CASSRGQGVAQPQHF. CDR3 nucleotides: TGTGCCAGCAGCCGCGGACAGGGAGTGGCTCAGCCCCAGCATTTT.

This chain uses TRBV14 with TRBJ1-1, with unresolved D. The germline V gene encodes CDR1 SGHDN and CDR2 FVKESK. Trimming stripped 1 base from V and 4 bases from J, with 7 bases between. This CDR3 has 13 amino acids. The DNA of the CDR3 is TGTGCCAGCAGCCAAGGGGGTTTCACTGAAGCTTTCTTT. Protein sequence: CASSQGGFTEAFF.

The chain has TRBV28 and TRBJ1-5; the D is unclear. Germline CDR1 reads MDHEN; CDR2 reads SYDVKM. Trimming left V 7 bases short and J 3 bases short, with 13 bases between. The CDR3 sequence is 14 residues long. The CDR3 DNA sequence: TGTGCCAGCATTCCCATTGGGTCCAATCAGCCCCAGCATTTT. Protein sequence: CASIPIGSNQPQHF.

A single count supports this clone. This rearrangement joins TRBV18 to TRBJ2-2; perhaps TRBD1 as D (5 bases). V was trimmed by 1 base and J by 0 bases, leaving 12 bases between them. The CDR3 extends over 17 amino acids. Germline lookup yields CDR1 KGHSH and CDR2 LQKENI. The CDR3 sequence is CASSPQIQASNTGELFF. In DNA form, the CDR3 reads TGTGCCAGCTCACCACAGATACAGGCGTCGAACACCGGGGAGCTGTTTTTT.

The chain has TRBV7-8 and TRBJ1-5, with a possible D match to TRBD1 (5 bases). V was clipped by 5 bases and J by 7 bases, with 12 bases between them. CDR1 and CDR2 from the germline V gene are SGHVS and FQNEAQ. The CDR3 is 13 residues long. The CDR3 protein is CASSRTMRQPQHF. In DNA, the CDR3 is TGTGCCAGCAGCCGGACAATGAGGCAGCCCCAGCATTTT.

The chain uses TRBV18 and TRBJ2-1; 12 bases are a match to TRBD1. Losses at the gene ends were 2 bases for V and 7 bases for J; bases not matched to a gene: 3. This CDR3 spans 15 amino acids. In germline, CDR1 is KGHSH, CDR2 LQKENI. CDR3 nucleotide sequence: TGTGCCAGCTCACCAGAGGGACAGGGGGCGAATGAGCAGTTCTTC. Its translation: CASSPEGQGANEQFF.

The V gene is TRBV10-1, the J gene TRBJ1-5; tentatively, D is TRBD1 (6 bases). Trimming removed 0 bases at V and 3 bases at J, with 12 bases between. There are 16 residues in the CDR3. Germline V CDR1 and CDR2: WNHNN, SYGVQD (reference sequence). The CDR3, as DNA: TGCGCCAGCAGTGAGTCTGAGACAGGAATCAATCAGCCCCAGCATTTT. Translation gives CASSESETGINQPQHF.